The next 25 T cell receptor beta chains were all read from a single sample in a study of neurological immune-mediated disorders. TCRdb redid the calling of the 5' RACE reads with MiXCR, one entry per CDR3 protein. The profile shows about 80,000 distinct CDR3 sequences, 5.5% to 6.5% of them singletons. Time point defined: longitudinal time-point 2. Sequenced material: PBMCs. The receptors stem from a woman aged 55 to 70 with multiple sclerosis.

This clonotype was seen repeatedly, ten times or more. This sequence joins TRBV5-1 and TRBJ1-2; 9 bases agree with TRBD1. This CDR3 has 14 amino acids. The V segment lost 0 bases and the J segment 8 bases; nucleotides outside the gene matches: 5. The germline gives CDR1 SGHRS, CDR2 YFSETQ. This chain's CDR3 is CASSLGDRAEGYTF. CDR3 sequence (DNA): TGCGCCAGCAGCTTGGGGGACAGGGCTGAGGGCTACACCTTC. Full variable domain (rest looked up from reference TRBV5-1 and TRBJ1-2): KAGVTQTPRYLIKTRGQQVTLSCSPISGHRSVSWYQQTPGQGLQFLFEYFSETQRNKGNFPGRFSGRQFSNSRSEMNVSTLELGDSALYLCASSLGDRAEGYTFGSGTRLTVV.

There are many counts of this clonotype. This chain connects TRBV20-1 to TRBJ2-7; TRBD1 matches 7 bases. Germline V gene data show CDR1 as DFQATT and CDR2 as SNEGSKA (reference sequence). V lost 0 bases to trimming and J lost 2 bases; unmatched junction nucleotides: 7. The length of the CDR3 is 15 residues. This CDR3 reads CSARDQNRGPYEQYF. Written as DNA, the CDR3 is TGCAGTGCTAGAGATCAAAACAGGGGACCCTACGAGCAGTACTTC.

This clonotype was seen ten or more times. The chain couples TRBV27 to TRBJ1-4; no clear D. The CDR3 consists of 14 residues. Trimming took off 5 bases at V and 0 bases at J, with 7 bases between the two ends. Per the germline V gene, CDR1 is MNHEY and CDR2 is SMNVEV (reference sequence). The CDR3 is CASSTWATNEKLFF. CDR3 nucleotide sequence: TGTGCCAGCAGTACTTGGGCAACTAATGAAAAACTGTTTTTT.

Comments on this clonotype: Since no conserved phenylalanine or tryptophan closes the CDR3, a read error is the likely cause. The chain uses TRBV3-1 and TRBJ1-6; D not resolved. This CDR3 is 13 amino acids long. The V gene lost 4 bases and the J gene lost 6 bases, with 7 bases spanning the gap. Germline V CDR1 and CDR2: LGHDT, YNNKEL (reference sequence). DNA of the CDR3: TGTGCCAGCAGCCGGGAAGCTAATTCACCCCTCCACTGC. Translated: CASSREANSPLHC.

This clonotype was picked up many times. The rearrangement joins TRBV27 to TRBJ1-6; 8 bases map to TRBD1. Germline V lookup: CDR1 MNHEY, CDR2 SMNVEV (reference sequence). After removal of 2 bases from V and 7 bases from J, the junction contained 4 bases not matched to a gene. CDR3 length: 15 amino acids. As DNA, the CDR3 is TGTGCCAGCAGTTTAAGACAGGGGAGGAATTCACCCCTCCACTTT. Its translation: CASSLRQGRNSPLHF.

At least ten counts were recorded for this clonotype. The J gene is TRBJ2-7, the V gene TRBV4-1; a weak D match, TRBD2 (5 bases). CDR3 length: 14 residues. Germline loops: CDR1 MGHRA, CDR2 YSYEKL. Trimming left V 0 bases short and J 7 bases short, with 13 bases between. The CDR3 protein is CASSQERPEVEQYF. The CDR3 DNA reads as TGCGCCAGCAGCCAAGAACGACCGGAGGTGGAGCAGTACTTC.

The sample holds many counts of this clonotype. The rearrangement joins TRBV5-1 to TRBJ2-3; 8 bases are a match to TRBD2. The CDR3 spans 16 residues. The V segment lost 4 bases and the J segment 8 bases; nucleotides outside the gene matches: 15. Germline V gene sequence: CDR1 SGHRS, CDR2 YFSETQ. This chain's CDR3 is CASSEDAAGGPGTQYF. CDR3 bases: TGCGCCAGCAGCGAAGATGCGGCGGGGGGCCCGGGTACGCAGTATTTT.

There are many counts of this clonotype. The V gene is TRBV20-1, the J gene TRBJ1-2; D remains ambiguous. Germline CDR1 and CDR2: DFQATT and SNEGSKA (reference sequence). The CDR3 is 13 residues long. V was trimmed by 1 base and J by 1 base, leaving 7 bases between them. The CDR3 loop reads CSARVASNYGYTF. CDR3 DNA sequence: TGCAGTGCTAGAGTGGCGAGTAACTATGGCTACACCTTC.

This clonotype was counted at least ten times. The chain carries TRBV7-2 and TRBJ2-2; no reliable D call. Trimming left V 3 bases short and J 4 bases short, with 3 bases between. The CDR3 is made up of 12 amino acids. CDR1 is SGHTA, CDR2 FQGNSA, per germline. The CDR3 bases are TGTGCCAGCAGCTTCTCCACCGGGGAGCTGTTTTTT. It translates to CASSFSTGELFF.

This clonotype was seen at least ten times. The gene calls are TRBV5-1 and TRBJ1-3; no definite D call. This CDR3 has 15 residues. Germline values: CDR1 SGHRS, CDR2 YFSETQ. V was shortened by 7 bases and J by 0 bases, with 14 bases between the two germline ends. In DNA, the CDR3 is TGCGCCAGCGGAGGCGGCCTTACCTCTGGAAACACCATATATTTT. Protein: CASGGGLTSGNTIYF.

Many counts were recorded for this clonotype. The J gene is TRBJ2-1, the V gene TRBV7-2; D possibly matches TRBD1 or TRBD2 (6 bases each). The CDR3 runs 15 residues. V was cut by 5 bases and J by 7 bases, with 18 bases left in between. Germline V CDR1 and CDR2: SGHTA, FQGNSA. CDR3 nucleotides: TGTGCCAGCAGCCCGCCGGGGGCGGGTAATAATGAGCAGTTCTTC. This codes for CASSPPGAGNNEQFF.

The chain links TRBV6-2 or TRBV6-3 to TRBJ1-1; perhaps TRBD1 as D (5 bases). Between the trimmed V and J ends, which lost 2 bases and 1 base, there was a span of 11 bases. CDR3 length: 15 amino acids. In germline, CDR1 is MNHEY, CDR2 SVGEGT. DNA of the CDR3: TGTGCCAGCAGTTACCTCCTCGACAGGAACACTGAAGCTTTCTTT. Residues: CASSYLLDRNTEAFF.

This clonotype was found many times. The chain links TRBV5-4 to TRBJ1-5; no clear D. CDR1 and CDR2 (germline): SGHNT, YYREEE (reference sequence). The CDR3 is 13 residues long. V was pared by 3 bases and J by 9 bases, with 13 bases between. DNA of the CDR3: TGTGCCAGCAGCTCAGACCCCGCCGGGCCCCAGCATTTT. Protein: CASSSDPAGPQHF. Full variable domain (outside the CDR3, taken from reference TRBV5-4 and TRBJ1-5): ETGVTQSPTHLIKTRGQQVTLRCSSQSGHNTVSWYQQALGQGPQFIFQYYREEENGRGNFPPRFSGLQFPNYSSELNVNALELDDSALYLCASSSDPAGPQHFGDGTRLSIL.

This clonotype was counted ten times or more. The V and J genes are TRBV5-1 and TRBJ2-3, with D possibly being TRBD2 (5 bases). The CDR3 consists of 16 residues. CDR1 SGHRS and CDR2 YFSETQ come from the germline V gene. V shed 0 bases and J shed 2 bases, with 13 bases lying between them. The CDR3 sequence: CASSLGTGIHTDTQYF. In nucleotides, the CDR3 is TGCGCCAGCAGCTTGGGGACGGGGATACACACAGATACGCAGTATTTT. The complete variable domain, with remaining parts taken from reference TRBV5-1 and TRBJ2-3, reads KAGVTQTPRYLIKTRGQQVTLSCSPISGHRSVSWYQQTPGQGLQFLFEYFSETQRNKGNFPGRFSGRQFSNSRSEMNVSTLELGDSALYLCASSLGTGIHTDTQYFGPGTRLTVL.

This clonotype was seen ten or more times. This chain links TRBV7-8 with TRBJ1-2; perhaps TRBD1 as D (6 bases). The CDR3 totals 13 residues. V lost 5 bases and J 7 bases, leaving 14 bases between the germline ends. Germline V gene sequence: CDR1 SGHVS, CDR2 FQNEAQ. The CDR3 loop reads CASSQTGRVGYTF. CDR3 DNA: TGTGCCAGCAGCCAAACAGGGAGGGTTGGCTACACCTTC.

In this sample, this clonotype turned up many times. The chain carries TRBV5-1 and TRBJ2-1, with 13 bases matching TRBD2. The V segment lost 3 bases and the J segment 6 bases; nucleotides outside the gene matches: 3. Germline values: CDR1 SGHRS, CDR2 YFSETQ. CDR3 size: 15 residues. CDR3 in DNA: TGCGCCAGCAGCTGGGGACTAGCGGGGTCCAATGAGCAGTTCTTC. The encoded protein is CASSWGLAGSNEQFF. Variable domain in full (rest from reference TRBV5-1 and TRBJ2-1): KAGVTQTPRYLIKTRGQQVTLSCSPISGHRSVSWYQQTPGQGLQFLFEYFSETQRNKGNFPGRFSGRQFSNSRSEMNVSTLELGDSALYLCASSWGLAGSNEQFFGPGTRLTVL.

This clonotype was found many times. The CDR3 is CASSRNPGRTGELFF. CDR3 DNA sequence: TGTGCCAGCAGTCGCAACCCGGGACGCACCGGGGAGCTGTTTTTT. The chain couples TRBV12-3 or TRBV12-4 to TRBJ2-2; D tentatively reads TRBD1 or TRBD2 (5 bases each). Trimming left V 5 bases short and J 4 bases short, with 14 bases between. The length of the CDR3 is 15 residues.

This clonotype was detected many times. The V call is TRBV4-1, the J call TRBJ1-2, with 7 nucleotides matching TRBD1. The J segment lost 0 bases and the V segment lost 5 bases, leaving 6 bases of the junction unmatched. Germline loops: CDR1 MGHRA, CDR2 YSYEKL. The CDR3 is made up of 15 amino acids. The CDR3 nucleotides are TGCGCCAGCAGCGGACAGGCAAGTACTAACTATGGCTACACCTTC. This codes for CASSGQASTNYGYTF.

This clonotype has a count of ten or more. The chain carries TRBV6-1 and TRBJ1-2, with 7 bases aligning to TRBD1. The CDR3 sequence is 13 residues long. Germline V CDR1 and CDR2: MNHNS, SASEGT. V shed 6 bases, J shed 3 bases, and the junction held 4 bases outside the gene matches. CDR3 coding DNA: TGTGCCAGCAGACGACAGGGCGACTATGGCTACACCTTC. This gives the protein CASRRQGDYGYTF.

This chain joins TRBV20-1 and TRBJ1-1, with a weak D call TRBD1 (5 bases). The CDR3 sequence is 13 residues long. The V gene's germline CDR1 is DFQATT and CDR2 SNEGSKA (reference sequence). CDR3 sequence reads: CRSSPGEATEAFF. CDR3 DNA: TGCAGATCCAGCCCGGGGGAGGCCACTGAAGCTTTCTTT.

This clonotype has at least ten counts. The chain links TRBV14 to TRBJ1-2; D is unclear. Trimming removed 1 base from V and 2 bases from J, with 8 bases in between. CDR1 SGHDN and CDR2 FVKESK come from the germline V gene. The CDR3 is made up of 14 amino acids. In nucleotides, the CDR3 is TGTGCCAGCAGCCAAGCGGGCAGCAACTATGGCTACACCTTC. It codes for CASSQAGSNYGYTF.

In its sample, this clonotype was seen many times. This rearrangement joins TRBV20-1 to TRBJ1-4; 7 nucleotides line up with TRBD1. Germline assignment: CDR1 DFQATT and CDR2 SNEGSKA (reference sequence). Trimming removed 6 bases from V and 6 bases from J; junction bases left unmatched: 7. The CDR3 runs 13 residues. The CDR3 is CSAKQGFDEKLFF. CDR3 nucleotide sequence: TGCAGTGCAAAACAGGGGTTCGATGAAAAACTGTTTTTT.

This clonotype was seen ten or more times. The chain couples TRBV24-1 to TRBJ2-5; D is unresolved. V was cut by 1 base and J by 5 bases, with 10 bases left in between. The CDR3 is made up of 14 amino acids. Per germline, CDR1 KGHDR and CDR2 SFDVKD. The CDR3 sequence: CATSDFGLGETQYF. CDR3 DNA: TGTGCCACCAGTGATTTCGGGCTCGGGGAGACCCAGTACTTC.

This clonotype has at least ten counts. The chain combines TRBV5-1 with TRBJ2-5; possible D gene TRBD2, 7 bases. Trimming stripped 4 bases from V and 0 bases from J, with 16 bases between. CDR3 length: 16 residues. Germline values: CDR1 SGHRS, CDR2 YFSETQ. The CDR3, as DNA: TGCGCCAGCAGCCCGGGCGGGGGCCTAAACCAAGAGACCCAGTACTTC. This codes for CASSPGGGLNQETQYF.

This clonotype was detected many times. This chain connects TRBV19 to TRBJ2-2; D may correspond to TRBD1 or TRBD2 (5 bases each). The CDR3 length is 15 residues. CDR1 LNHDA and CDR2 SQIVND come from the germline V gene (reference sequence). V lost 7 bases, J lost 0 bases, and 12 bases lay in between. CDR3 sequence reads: CASTETAANTGELFF. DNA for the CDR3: TGTGCCAGTACTGAGACAGCGGCGAACACCGGGGAGCTGTTTTTT. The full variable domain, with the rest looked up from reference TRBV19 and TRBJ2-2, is DGGITQSPKYLFRKEGQNVTLSCEQNLNHDAMYWYRQDPGQGLRLIYYSQIVNDFQKGDIAEGYSVSREKKESFPLTVTSAQKNPTAFYLCASTETAANTGELFFGEGSRLTVL.